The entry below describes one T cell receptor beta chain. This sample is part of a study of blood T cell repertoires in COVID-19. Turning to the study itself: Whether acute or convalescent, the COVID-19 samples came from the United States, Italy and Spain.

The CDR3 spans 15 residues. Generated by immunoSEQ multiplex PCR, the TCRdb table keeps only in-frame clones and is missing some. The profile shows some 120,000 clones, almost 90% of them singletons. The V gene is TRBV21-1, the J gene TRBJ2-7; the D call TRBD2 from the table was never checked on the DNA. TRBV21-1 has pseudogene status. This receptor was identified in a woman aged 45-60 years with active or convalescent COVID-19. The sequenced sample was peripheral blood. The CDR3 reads CASSKEVTGTYEQYF. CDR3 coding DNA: TGTGCCAGCAGCAAAGAGGTGACTGGCACCTACGAGCAGTACTTC.